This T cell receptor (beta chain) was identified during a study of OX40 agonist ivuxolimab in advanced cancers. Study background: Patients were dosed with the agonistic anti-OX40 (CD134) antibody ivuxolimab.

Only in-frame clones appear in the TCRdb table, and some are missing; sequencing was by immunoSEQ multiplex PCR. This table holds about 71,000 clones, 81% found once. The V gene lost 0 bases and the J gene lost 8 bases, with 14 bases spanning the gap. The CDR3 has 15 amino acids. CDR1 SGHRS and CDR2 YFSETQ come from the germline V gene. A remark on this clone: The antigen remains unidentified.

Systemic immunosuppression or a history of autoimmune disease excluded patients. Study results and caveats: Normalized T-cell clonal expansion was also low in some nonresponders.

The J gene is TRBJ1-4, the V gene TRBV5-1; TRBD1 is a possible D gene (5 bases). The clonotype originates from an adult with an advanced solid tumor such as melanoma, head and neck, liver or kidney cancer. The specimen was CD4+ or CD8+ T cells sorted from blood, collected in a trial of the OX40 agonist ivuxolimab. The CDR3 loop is CASSLVPGRDEKLFF. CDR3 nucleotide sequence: TGCGCCAGCAGCTTGGTACCAGGGAGGGACGAAAAACTGTTTTTT.